The entry below gives a single TCR beta chain sequence along with its context. Inclusion characteristics of ophthalmopathy patients comprised a Clinical Activity Score of at least 3, a NOSPECS grade of at least 4, and duration under 3 months. Amplification targeted TCR beta CDR3 regions from RNA transcripts. Using the HTBI primer set, a first-round RT-PCR was run on the TCR CDR3. MiXCR was run by TCRdb on the multiplex PCR reads, yielding one entry per CDR3 protein. The sample holds 490,000 or so distinct CDR3 sequences, roughly 22% seen once. The sample belongs to a study of T cells in Graves' hyperthyroidism and ophthalmopathy. The CDR3 spans 18 residues. V was shortened by 2 bases and J by 1 base, with 18 bases between the two germline ends.

The TCR originated in a woman in her seventies with Graves' ophthalmopathy. Specimen: blood. The V gene is TRBV12-3 or TRBV12-4, the J gene TRBJ1-5; no definite D call. The chain's CDR3 is CASSLQSGPYISNQPQHF. The DNA of the CDR3 is TGTGCCAGCAGTTTACAGTCAGGTCCCTATATCAGCAATCAGCCCCAGCATTTT.